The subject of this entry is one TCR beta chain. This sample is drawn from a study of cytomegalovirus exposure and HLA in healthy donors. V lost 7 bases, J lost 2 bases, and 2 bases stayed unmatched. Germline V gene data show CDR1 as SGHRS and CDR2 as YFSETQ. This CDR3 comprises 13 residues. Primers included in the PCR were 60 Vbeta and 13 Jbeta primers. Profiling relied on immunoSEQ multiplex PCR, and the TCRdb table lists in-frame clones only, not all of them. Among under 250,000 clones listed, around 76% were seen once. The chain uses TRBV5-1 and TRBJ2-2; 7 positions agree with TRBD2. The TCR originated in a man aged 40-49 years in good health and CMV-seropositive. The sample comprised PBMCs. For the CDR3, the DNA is TGCGCCAGCCAGCGGGATAACACCGGGGAGCTGTTTTTT. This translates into CASQRDNTGELFF.